A single sample gave rise to the 25 T cell receptor beta chains below, sequenced in a study of cytomegalovirus exposure and HLA in healthy donors. Use of 60 Vbeta and 13 Jbeta primers characterized the PCR. Clones were sequenced by immunoSEQ multiplex PCR, and TCRdb holds only the in-frame ones, with some missing. The sample lists approximately 160,000 clones, 80% occurring once. The sequencing input was PBMCs. The source is a man younger than 45 in good health and CMV-seropositive.

Here the CDR3 reads CASSPDRDHYEQYF. In nucleotides, the CDR3 is TGTGCCAGCTCACCGGACAGAGACCACTACGAGCAGTACTTC. This chain joins TRBV18 and TRBJ2-7; a weak D match, TRBD1 (6 bases). The CDR3 totals 14 residues. Germline CDR1 is KGHSH and CDR2 is LQKENI. Trimming removed 3 bases from V and 3 bases from J, with 12 bases in between.

In its sample, this clone was seen a few times. The chain couples TRBV7-8 to TRBJ1-5; TRBD1 matches 7 bases. This CDR3 has 18 amino acids. Germline CDR1 SGHVS, CDR2 FQNEAQ. The trim removed 5 bases at V and 0 bases at J, leaving 13 bases unmatched. As DNA, the CDR3 is TGTGCCAGCAGCCCGAGGACTCGGCAGGGGGTTAGCAATCAGCCCCAGCATTTT. It is translated as CASSPRTRQGVSNQPQHF.

As for this clone: The junction shows a germline mismatch at one end, possibly a read error. The chain couples TRBV6-1 to TRBJ2-7, with a possible D match to TRBD1 (5 bases). Germline assignment: CDR1 MNHNS and CDR2 SASEGT. CDR3 length equals 12 residues. In DNA, the CDR3 is TGTGCCAGCAGTGAAGCGGGGCCCGGCGGCCGGTTC. Translation: CASSEAGPGGRF.

In its sample, this clone was seen once. This chain uses TRBV27 with TRBJ2-7; 9 nucleotides match TRBD2. The length of the CDR3 is 14 residues. Germline lookup yields CDR1 MNHEY and CDR2 SMNVEV (reference sequence). Germline trimming cut 3 bases from V and 2 bases from J; bases unmatched to any gene: 2. The DNA for the CDR3 is TGTGCCAGCAGTTTGGGCGGGAGGGCCTACGAGCAGTACTTC. The encoded protein is CASSLGGRAYEQYF.

The DNA of the CDR3 is TGCGCCAGCAGCACCGGACAGCCAGATACGCAGTATTTT. Encoded protein: CASSTGQPDTQYF. This chain uses TRBV5-1 with TRBJ2-3; D may be TRBD1 (6 bases). Trimming left V 4 bases short and J 4 bases short, with 10 bases between. From germline, CDR1 is SGHRS and CDR2 YFSETQ. The CDR3 loop spans 13 amino acids.

This rearrangement joins TRBV9 to TRBJ1-1; TRBD1 matches 9 bases. V was clipped by 4 bases and J by 3 bases; unmatched bases: 10. The germline gives CDR1 SGDLS, CDR2 YYNGEE. This CDR3 region has 16 residues. The CDR3 loop is CASSPDRTGVHTEAFF. The CDR3 nucleotides read TGTGCCAGCAGCCCAGACAGGACAGGGGTACACACTGAAGCTTTCTTT. The entire variable domain, with the rest obtained from reference TRBV9 and TRBJ1-1, is as follows: DSGVTQTPKHLITATGQRVTLRCSPRSGDLSVYWYQQSLDQGLQFLIQYYNGEERAKGNILERFSAQQFPDLHSELNLSSLELGDSALYFCASSPDRTGVHTEAFFGQGTRLTVV.

V usage is TRBV5-4 and J usage is TRBJ2-3, with TRBD2 matching 11 bases. The V gene's germline CDR1 is SGHNT and CDR2 YYREEE (reference sequence). There are 18 residues in the CDR3. After removal of 0 bases from V and 5 bases from J, the junction contained 11 bases not matched to a gene. CDR3 in amino acids: CASSLAPRLAGNKDTQYF. CDR3 DNA: TGTGCCAGCAGCTTGGCTCCTCGACTAGCGGGAAATAAAGATACGCAGTATTTT.

The chain employs TRBV30 and TRBJ1-5; tentative D call: TRBD1 (5 bases). With 0 bases removed from V and 2 bases from J, the gap between germline ends came to 17 bases. CDR3 length: 17 amino acids. CDR1 is GTSNPN and CDR2 is SVGIG in the germline V gene (reference sequence). CDR3 DNA sequence: TGTGCCTGGAGTGTAAAATTGGCAGGGCCAGGCAATCAGCCCCAGCATTTT. Translating gives CAWSVKLAGPGNQPQHF.

This clone was recorded a few times. Different DNA sequences within this sample yield the same CDR3. The chain couples TRBV9 to TRBJ2-2, with TRBD2 as a possible D gene (5 bases). The CDR3 contains 13 residues. V shed 0 bases and J shed 5 bases, with 5 bases lying between them. Per germline, CDR1 SGDLS and CDR2 YYNGEE. Here the CDR3 DNA reads TGTGCCAGCAGCGTAGCGGGGACCGGGGAGCTGTTTTTT. Protein sequence: CASSVAGTGELFF. Combining the CDR3 with reference TRBV9 and TRBJ2-2 gives the whole variable domain DSGVTQTPKHLITATGQRVTLRCSPRSGDLSVYWYQQSLDQGLQFLIQYYNGEERAKGNILERFSAQQFPDLHSELNLSSLELGDSALYFCASSVAGTGELFFGEGSRLTVL.

The rearrangement joins TRBV7-2 to TRBJ2-2; 9 bases agree with TRBD2. The length of the CDR3 is 13 residues. The trim removed 3 bases at V and 7 bases at J, leaving 0 bases unmatched. Germline V gene sequence: CDR1 SGHTA, CDR2 FQGNSA. The CDR3 spells CASSFSGSGELFF. CDR3 sequence (DNA): TGTGCCAGCAGCTTTAGCGGGAGCGGGGAGCTGTTTTTT.

V gene TRBV28 combines with J gene TRBJ2-1; TRBD2 agrees at 14 bases. The CDR3 covers 16 residues. Germline trimming cut 2 bases from V and 12 bases from J; bases unmatched to any gene: 9. Looked up from germline, CDR1 is MDHEN and CDR2 is SYDVKM. DNA for the CDR3: TGTGCCAGCAGTTTAGGGACTAGCGGGAGTTTTAGTGTGCAGTTCTTC. Translated, it gives CASSLGTSGSFSVQFF.

Note on this clone: At the DNA level, this CDR3 is encoded by other sequences in the same sample as well. This sequence joins TRBV2 and TRBJ1-5; TRBD1 aligns across 7 bases. J was trimmed by 0 bases and V by 4 bases; bases with no gene match: 6. The CDR3 runs 16 residues. Germline loops: CDR1 SNHLY, CDR2 FYNNEI. In nucleotides, the CDR3 is TGTGCCAGCAGTGTCACAGGGGCATATAGCAATCAGCCCCAGCATTTT. Translating it yields CASSVTGAYSNQPQHF.

The chain employs TRBV7-2 and TRBJ2-3; TRBD2 agrees at 10 bases. This CDR3 region has 16 residues. The V and J ends lost 4 bases and 0 bases, in that order; junction bases with no gene match: 4. Germline assignment: CDR1 SGHTA and CDR2 FQGNSA. The CDR3 DNA reads TGTGCCAGCAGCTCACGACTAGCGGGTAGCACAGATACGCAGTATTTT. Residues: CASSSRLAGSTDTQYF. The full variable domain, rest sourced from reference TRBV7-2 and TRBJ2-3, is GAGVSQSPSNKVTEKGKDVELRCDPISGHTALYWYRQSLGQGLEFLIYFQGNSAPDKSGLPSDRFSAERTGGSVSTLTIQRTQQEDSAVYLCASSSRLAGSTDTQYFGPGTRLTVL.

In this sample, this clone turned up a few times. The chain joins TRBV28 to TRBJ1-1; a weak D match, TRBD1 (5 bases). Germline V gene lookup returns CDR1 MDHEN and CDR2 SYDVKM. The CDR3 has 12 amino acids. Trimming shortened V by 5 bases and J by 4 bases, and 8 bases separated the two germline ends. For the CDR3, the DNA is TGTGCCAGCAGTCCTCAGGGCACTGAAGCTTTCTTT. This codes for CASSPQGTEAFF.

The chain couples TRBV7-6 to TRBJ2-5; the D is unclear. Germline assignment: CDR1 SGHVS and CDR2 FNYEAQ. V shed 3 bases and J shed 0 bases, with 11 bases lying between them. The length of the CDR3 is 15 residues. This CDR3 is CASSFTGQYQETQYF. The CDR3 nucleotides are TGTGCCAGCAGCTTCACGGGTCAGTACCAAGAGACCCAGTACTTC.

The V call is TRBV4-1, the J call TRBJ1-3; tentative D call: TRBD1 (6 bases). This CDR3 has 17 residues. The V end lost 5 bases, the J end lost 0 bases, and 17 bases lay between the germline ends. Germline values: CDR1 MGHRA, CDR2 YSYEKL. The CDR3 region has the DNA TGCGCCAGCAGCTTCCAGGGGAAGGTGAGCTCTGGAAACACCATATATTTT. It encodes CASSFQGKVSSGNTIYF.

V is TRBV19 and J is TRBJ1-5; maybe TRBD1 (6 bases). Trimming cost V 8 bases and J 6 bases, with 17 bases left between them. The CDR3 loop spans 14 amino acids. Germline lookup yields CDR1 LNHDA and CDR2 SQIVND (reference sequence). CDR3 in amino acids: CASGGGLQSQPQHF. CDR3 coding DNA: TGTGCCAGTGGCGGGGGGCTTCAGAGTCAGCCCCAGCATTTT.

The CDR3 region has the DNA TGTGCCAGCAGCCAAGAGTGGTCCGGGAGTACTCTCGGGGCCAACGTCCTGACTTTC. Translating gives CASSQEWSGSTLGANVLTF. The chain uses TRBV4-2 and TRBJ2-6, with D tentatively TRBD2 (6 bases). Germline V gives CDR1 LGHNA, CDR2 YNFKEQ. The length of the CDR3 is 19 residues. Trimming removed 0 bases from V and 4 bases from J, with 19 bases in between.

V usage is TRBV28 and J usage is TRBJ1-5; 8 nucleotides line up with TRBD1. This CDR3 contains 18 residues. Germline assignment: CDR1 MDHEN and CDR2 SYDVKM. V lost 1 base and J lost 3; bases outside the gene matches: 11. The CDR3: CASSLFQGTGRLNQPQHF. The CDR3 region has the DNA TGTGCCAGCAGTTTATTTCAGGGGACAGGCCGTCTCAATCAGCCCCAGCATTTT. Full variable domain (missing parts from reference TRBV28 and TRBJ1-5): DVKVTQSSRYLVKRTGEKVFLECVQDMDHENMFWYRQDPGLGLRLIYFSYDVKMKEKGDIPEGYSVSREKKERFSLILESASTNQTSMYLCASSLFQGTGRLNQPQHFGDGTRLSIL.

CDR3 nucleotides: TGTGCCAGCTCATCTAGCGGGGTTAGAAATGAGCAGTTCTTC. Amino acid sequence: CASSSSGVRNEQFF. This sequence joins TRBV18 and TRBJ2-1; the match to TRBD2 covers 9 bases. CDR3 length: 14 amino acids. J lost 7 bases, V lost 5 bases, and 6 bases had no gene match. Germline values: CDR1 KGHSH, CDR2 LQKENI.

The rearrangement joins TRBV23-1 to TRBJ1-6, with 7 nucleotides matching TRBD1. TRBV23-1 is an ORF, and what it does is uncertain. Losses at the gene ends were 3 bases for V and 3 bases for J; bases not matched to a gene: 8. This CDR3 region has 17 residues. CDR3 DNA sequence: TGCGCCAGCAGTCACCAGGGACAGAGCCTCTATAATTCACCCCTCCACTTT. It yields the protein CASSHQGQSLYNSPLHF.

J is TRBJ2-1 and V is TRBV14, with D maybe TRBD2 (5 bases). Germline V gives CDR1 SGHDN, CDR2 FVKESK. The CDR3 loop spans 18 amino acids. V was clipped by 0 bases and J by 6 bases, with 21 bases between them. CDR3 in amino acids: CASSQERPTVWTGNEQFF. CDR3 nucleotides: TGTGCCAGCAGCCAAGAACGGCCGACCGTCTGGACTGGCAATGAGCAGTTCTTC.

This clone was detected only once. CDR3 residues: CASSPTGGAGTGELFF. CDR3 nucleotide sequence: TGTGCCAGCAGCCCAACAGGGGGCGCTGGCACCGGGGAGCTGTTTTTT. The chain is built from TRBV5-4 and TRBJ2-2, with TRBD1 identical over 9 bases. The CDR3 is made up of 16 amino acids. Germline trimming cut 4 bases from V and 4 bases from J; bases unmatched to any gene: 8. The germline V gene encodes CDR1 SGHNT and CDR2 YYREEE (reference sequence).

This clone appeared a single time. The chain combines TRBV6-5 with TRBJ2-3, with 14 bases matching TRBD2. V gave up 5 bases and J gave up 5 bases; unmatched junction bases: 3. Germline CDR1 MNHEY, CDR2 SVGAGI. This CDR3 is built from 15 residues. The DNA for the CDR3 is TGTGCCAGCAGTCGGGGACTAGCGGGGGAAGATACGCAGTATTTT. It encodes CASSRGLAGEDTQYF.

This clone was observed once. J is TRBJ2-2 and V is TRBV5-6, with unresolved D. Germline CDR1 is SGHDT and CDR2 is YYEEEE. CDR3 length equals 13 residues. V was cut by 4 bases and J by 5 bases, with 9 bases left in between. The CDR3, as DNA: TGTGCCAGCAGCCGAACCAGTACCGGGGAGCTGTTTTTT. Encoded protein: CASSRTSTGELFF. Full variable domain (missing parts from reference TRBV5-6 and TRBJ2-2): DAGVTQSPTHLIKTRGQQVTLRCSPKSGHDTVSWYQQALGQGPQFIFQYYEEEERQRGNFPDRFSGHQFPNYSSELNVNALLLGDSALYLCASSRTSTGELFFGEGSRLTVL.